Below, 31 T cell receptor beta chains from the same sample are listed, as sequenced in a study of T cells after somatic rescue of genetic block. Assay: immunoSEQ multiplex PCR; the TCRdb copy retains only in-frame clones and omits some. Seen here are 11,000 to 15,000 clones, about three quarters observed once, and the top ten hold 14%. The source material was peripheral blood mononuclear cells (PBMCs). The receptors originated from a boy aged 5-17 years.

The chain recombines TRBV30 with TRBJ2-6; possible D gene TRBD1, 5 bases. V gave up 2 bases and J gave up 1 base, with 9 bases separating them. Germline V lookup: CDR1 GTSNPN, CDR2 SVGIG (reference sequence). The CDR3 consists of 15 residues. The CDR3 DNA reads as TGTGCCTGGAGTTCCGCAGGGTCTGGGGCCAACGTCCTGACTTTC. This translates into CAWSSAGSGANVLTF. Drawing the rest from reference TRBV30 and TRBJ2-6, the complete variable domain is SQTIHQWPATLVQPVGSPLSLECTVEGTSNPNLYWYRQAAGRGLQLLFYSVGIGQISSEVPQNLSASRPQDRQFILSSKKLLLSDSGFYLCAWSSAGSGANVLTFGAGSRLTVL.

CDR3: CAGGVVEQYF. CDR3 coding DNA: TGTGCCGGAGGGGTGGTCGAGCAGTACTTC. This rearrangement joins TRBV2 to TRBJ2-7, with D perhaps TRBD2 (6 bases). V was trimmed by 11 bases and J by 6 bases, leaving 11 bases between them. CDR1 is SNHLY, CDR2 FYNNEI, per germline. This CDR3 is built from 10 residues.

This clone has only one observation. The rearrangement joins TRBV28 to TRBJ1-2, with a tentative D call TRBD1 (5 bases). The CDR3 is 14 residues long. Trimming pared 2 bases from V and 4 bases from J, leaving 11 bases between. Germline V gene data show CDR1 as MDHEN and CDR2 as SYDVKM. The CDR3 nucleotides are TGTGCCAGCAGTTTAGGGTCTAGGGGCTATGGCTACACCTTC. Translated: CASSLGSRGYGYTF.

J is TRBJ1-4 and V is TRBV7-9; no reliable D call. The CDR3 covers 14 residues. Germline loops: CDR1 SEHNR, CDR2 FQNEAQ (reference sequence). Trimming left V 3 bases short and J 3 bases short, with 8 bases between. The CDR3 DNA sequence: TGTGCCAGCAGCTTTAGGGCGCCTAATGAAAAACTGTTTTTT. Amino acids: CASSFRAPNEKLFF.

The rearrangement uses TRBV27 and TRBJ2-5; TRBD2 aligns across 16 bases. The ends lost 3 bases at V and 7 bases at J; junction bases unmatched: 5. Germline V gene sequence: CDR1 MNHEY, CDR2 SMNVEV (reference sequence). CDR3 size: 16 residues. The CDR3: CASSFGTSGGAGTQYF. CDR3 DNA: TGTGCCAGCAGTTTCGGGACTAGCGGGGGGGCCGGGACCCAGTACTTC.

The V and J genes are TRBV11-1 and TRBJ2-3; 8 bases map to TRBD2. Germline V gene data show CDR1 as SGHAT and CDR2 as FQDESV (reference sequence). The CDR3 contains 16 residues. After removal of 0 bases from V and 2 bases from J, the junction contained 4 bases not matched to a gene. CDR3 sequence reads: CASSLAAGGPTDTQYF. Here the CDR3 DNA reads TGTGCCAGCAGCTTAGCGGCGGGGGGACCCACAGATACGCAGTATTTT.

The table lists this clone with a count of one. The rearrangement uses TRBV18 and TRBJ1-5, with 12 bases that match TRBD1. Germline V gives CDR1 KGHSH, CDR2 LQKENI. Germline trimming cut 1 base from V and 0 bases from J; bases unmatched to any gene: 4. The CDR3 has 18 residues. CDR3 DNA: TGTGCCAGCTCACCACAGGGACAGGGGGCCACTAGCAATCAGCCCCAGCATTTT. Its translation: CASSPQGQGATSNQPQHF. The whole variable domain, remainder taken from reference TRBV18 and TRBJ1-5, is NAGVMQNPRHLVRRRGQEARLRCSPMKGHSHVYWYRQLPEEGLKFMVYLQKENIIDESGMPKERFSAEFPKEGPSILRIQQVVRGDSAAYFCASSPQGQGATSNQPQHFGDGTRLSIL.

V is TRBV6-6 and J is TRBJ1-2, with TRBD1 matching 10 bases. The CDR3 is 14 amino acids. The germline gives CDR1 MNHNY, CDR2 SVGAGI (reference sequence). J was trimmed by 4 bases and V by 6 bases; bases with no gene match: 5. The CDR3 spells CASRGDRGLYGYTF. DNA of the CDR3: TGTGCCAGCAGGGGGGACAGGGGCCTCTATGGCTACACCTTC.

The J gene is TRBJ2-7, the V gene TRBV7-9; D might be TRBD1 (6 bases). The germline V gene encodes CDR1 SEHNR and CDR2 FQNEAQ (reference sequence). Trimming cost V 5 bases and J 0 bases, with 17 bases left between them. The CDR3 is 16 residues long. CDR3 in amino acids: CASSQQGQRRSYEQYF. CDR3 in DNA: TGTGCCAGCAGCCAACAAGGACAGCGACGCTCCTACGAGCAGTACTTC.

In its sample, this clone was seen a few times. The rearrangement uses TRBV2 and TRBJ1-1; no firm D call. Between the trimmed V and J ends, which lost 2 bases and 3 bases, there was a span of 10 bases. CDR3 length: 14 residues. Germline CDR1 and CDR2: SNHLY and FYNNEI. CDR3 residues: CASSEISGHTEAFF. In DNA form, the CDR3 reads TGTGCCAGCAGTGAAATAAGTGGACACACTGAAGCTTTCTTT.

The genes are TRBV5-1 and TRBJ2-3, with D perhaps matching TRBD2 (7 bases). The CDR3 totals 16 residues. Germline values: CDR1 SGHRS, CDR2 YFSETQ. Trimming shortened V by 6 bases and J by 1 base, and 18 bases separated the two germline ends. The CDR3 sequence: CASTLAGAGGTDTQYF. The CDR3 nucleotides are TGCGCCAGCACGTTGGCGGGGGCCGGTGGCACAGATACGCAGTATTTT.

This clone was observed a handful of times. This chain joins TRBV6-5 and TRBJ2-7; tentatively, D is TRBD1 (5 bases). The CDR3 loop spans 16 amino acids. The ends were cut back, 2 bases at V and 2 bases at J, with 16 bases in the middle. Germline V gives CDR1 MNHEY, CDR2 SVGAGI. The CDR3 is CASSYAFGRATYEQYF. Written as DNA, the CDR3 is TGTGCCAGCAGTTACGCCTTTGGCAGGGCCACCTACGAGCAGTACTTC.

Points on this clone: The sample contains more than one DNA sequence encoding this CDR3. This chain connects TRBV7-9 to TRBJ2-1, with TRBD2 as a possible D gene (5 bases). Germline assignment: CDR1 SEHNR and CDR2 FQNEAQ (reference sequence). The V end lost 2 bases, the J end lost 0 bases, and 8 bases lay between the germline ends. The CDR3 totals 15 residues. This CDR3 reads CASSLSGSSYNEQFF. The CDR3 coding sequence is TGTGCCAGCAGCTTAAGCGGAAGCTCCTACAATGAGCAGTTCTTC.

This chain connects TRBV28 to TRBJ2-7; tentatively, D is TRBD1 or TRBD2 (6 bases each). Trimming cost V 5 bases and J 2 bases, with 13 bases left between them. This CDR3 is 14 amino acids long. CDR1 MDHEN and CDR2 SYDVKM come from the germline V gene. Here the CDR3 reads CASSIPRGPYEQYF. In DNA, the CDR3 is TGTGCCAGCAGTATCCCCCGGGGGCCCTACGAGCAGTACTTC.

This clone was found a few times. The chain employs TRBV2 and TRBJ2-3; 10 bases agree with TRBD2. V was pared by 3 bases and J by 0 bases, with 6 bases of the junction left unmatched. The length of the CDR3 is 17 residues. Germline V gives CDR1 SNHLY, CDR2 FYNNEI. The CDR3 loop reads CASSEGSSGRSTDTQYF. The CDR3 DNA sequence: TGTGCCAGCAGTGAGGGGTCTAGCGGGAGAAGCACAGATACGCAGTATTTT.

V usage is TRBV7-3 and J usage is TRBJ2-7; the D gene is possibly TRBD1 (6 bases). V lost 3 bases, J lost 1 base, and 13 bases lay in between. The CDR3 has 15 amino acids. Germline CDR1 reads SGHTA; CDR2 reads FQGTGA. The CDR3, as DNA: TGTGCCAGCAGCTTGGGGGCGGGCGGGTCCTACGAGCAGTACTTC. It encodes CASSLGAGGSYEQYF.

The chain carries TRBV5-6 and TRBJ1-2, with 10 bases identical to TRBD1. The CDR3 sequence is 15 residues long. Germline V lookup: CDR1 SGHDT, CDR2 YYEEEE. With V trimmed by 3 bases and J by 4 bases, 6 bases remained unmatched. The CDR3 protein is CASSSWTGGFYGYTF. CDR3 coding DNA: TGTGCCAGCAGCTCCTGGACAGGGGGGTTCTATGGCTACACCTTC.

This clone was seen a few times. This chain links TRBV20-1 with TRBJ1-6; tentative D call: TRBD1 (6 bases). With 3 bases removed from V and 10 bases from J, the gap between germline ends came to 7 bases. This CDR3 has 11 residues. Germline assignment: CDR1 DFQATT and CDR2 SNEGSKA (reference sequence). CDR3 DNA sequence: TGCAGTGCTAGGGGGGGCTCACCCCTCCACTTT. Protein sequence: CSARGGSPLHF.

The gene calls are TRBV25-1 and TRBJ2-1, with TRBD1 matching over 8 bases. After removal of 1 base from V and 7 bases from J, the junction contained 9 bases not matched to a gene. CDR3 length: 16 residues. The germline V gene has CDR1 MGHDK and CDR2 SYGVNS. The CDR3 DNA is TGTGCCAGCAGTGAATTTCTCGGGACAGGTCAGAATGAGCAGTTCTTC. As protein: CASSEFLGTGQNEQFF. The full variable domain, with the rest looked up from reference TRBV25-1 and TRBJ2-1, is EADIYQTPRYLVIGTGKKITLECSQTMGHDKMYWYQQDPGMELHLIHYSYGVNSTEKGDLSSESTVSRIRTEHFPLTLESARPSHTSQYLCASSEFLGTGQNEQFFGPGTRLTVL.

The chain carries TRBV5-4 and TRBJ1-4, with a possible D match to TRBD1 (6 bases). Trimming removed 3 bases at V and 7 bases at J, with 16 bases between. The germline CDR1 and CDR2 sequences are SGHNT and YYREEE (reference sequence). The CDR3 sequence is 15 residues long. The CDR3 region is CASSSAGGASEKLFF. In nucleotides, the CDR3 is TGTGCCAGCAGCTCGGCGGGGGGCGCGAGTGAAAAACTGTTTTTT.

The CDR3 nucleotides are TGTGCCAGCTCACCGCCTTACAGGTTAGCGGGCACAGATACGCAGTATTTT. It encodes CASSPPYRLAGTDTQYF. The chain uses TRBV18 and TRBJ2-3; possibly TRBD2 for D (6 bases). CDR1 KGHSH and CDR2 LQKENI come from the germline V gene. V lost 3 bases, J lost 1 base, and 17 bases lay in between. CDR3 length equals 17 residues.

This clone showed up just a few times. V usage is TRBV6-5 and J usage is TRBJ2-5; TRBD1 agrees at 7 bases. This CDR3 is built from 15 residues. Unmatched junction bases numbered 9, after V lost 4 bases and J lost 4 bases. Germline CDR1 MNHEY, CDR2 SVGAGI. The CDR3 loop reads CASSSFEGARETQYF. Written as DNA, the CDR3 is TGTGCCAGCAGTTCCTTCGAGGGGGCCCGAGAGACCCAGTACTTC.

In its sample, this clone was seen many times. V usage is TRBV28 and J usage is TRBJ2-1; 7 positions match TRBD2. Germline assignment: CDR1 MDHEN and CDR2 SYDVKM. The V segment lost 2 bases and the J segment 5 bases; nucleotides outside the gene matches: 12. The length of the CDR3 is 17 residues. CDR3 amino acids: CASSLARGVAEHNEQFF. The CDR3 DNA follows: TGTGCCAGCAGTTTAGCCCGGGGGGTAGCGGAACACAATGAGCAGTTCTTC.

This clone was observed a handful of times. This rearrangement joins TRBV18 to TRBJ1-6; D is perhaps TRBD1 (5 bases). The V gene lost 4 bases and the J gene lost 0 bases, with 10 bases spanning the gap. Germline CDR1 KGHSH, CDR2 LQKENI. This CDR3 contains 16 residues. In nucleotides, the CDR3 is TGTGCCAGCTCACGAGGGAGGGGCTCCTATAATTCACCCCTCCACTTT. Amino acid sequence: CASSRGRGSYNSPLHF.

This clone was detected a few times. The genes are TRBV28 and TRBJ2-2, with 7 positions matching TRBD1. V dropped 3 bases and J dropped 3; count of bases not matched to a gene: 4. This CDR3 region has 15 residues. Germline V CDR1 and CDR2: MDHEN, SYDVKM. This chain's CDR3 is CASSFTGTDTGELFF. In DNA, the CDR3 is TGTGCCAGCAGTTTCACAGGGACAGACACCGGGGAGCTGTTTTTT.

The V gene is TRBV4-1, the J gene TRBJ2-3; TRBD1 aligns across 7 bases. The V and J ends lost 4 bases and 4 bases, in that order; junction bases with no gene match: 8. Germline CDR1 and CDR2: MGHRA and YSYEKL. CDR3 length: 15 amino acids. The CDR3 sequence is CASSRKTGPADTQYF. CDR3 bases: TGCGCCAGCAGCCGGAAGACAGGGCCCGCAGATACGCAGTATTTT.

The chain employs TRBV18 and TRBJ2-1; 13 bases line up with TRBD2. The CDR3 extends over 15 amino acids. V dropped 3 bases and J dropped 4; count of bases not matched to a gene: 0. CDR1 and CDR2 (germline): KGHSH, LQKENI. The CDR3 spells CASSPGLAGYNEQFF. The CDR3 DNA follows: TGTGCCAGCTCACCGGGACTAGCGGGGTACAATGAGCAGTTCTTC.

The chain couples TRBV19 to TRBJ2-3; D is possibly TRBD1 (6 bases). Germline V lookup: CDR1 LNHDA, CDR2 SQIVND (reference sequence). CDR3 length equals 14 residues. V was clipped by 6 bases and J by 2 bases, with 12 bases between them. For the CDR3, the DNA is TGTGCCAGTAGGAAACAGGGTATCACAGATACGCAGTATTTT. Protein: CASRKQGITDTQYF. Filled out from reference TRBV19 and TRBJ2-3, the complete variable domain reads DGGITQSPKYLFRKEGQNVTLSCEQNLNHDAMYWYRQDPGQGLRLIYYSQIVNDFQKGDIAEGYSVSREKKESFPLTVTSAQKNPTAFYLCASRKQGITDTQYFGPGTRLTVL.

This sequence joins TRBV28 and TRBJ2-5; TRBD2 might be the D (6 bases). This CDR3 has 16 amino acids. The ends were cut back, 2 bases at V and 5 bases at J, with 18 bases in the middle. The germline gives CDR1 MDHEN, CDR2 SYDVKM. The CDR3 nucleotides are TGTGCCAGCAGTTTAAGGATAGCGGTTTTACAGGAGACCCAGTACTTC. Its protein product is CASSLRIAVLQETQYF.

This rearrangement joins TRBV19 to TRBJ2-1, with 9 bases that match TRBD2. The CDR3 consists of 15 residues. V lost 5 bases, J lost 9 bases, and 11 bases stayed unmatched. Germline values: CDR1 LNHDA, CDR2 SQIVND (reference sequence). The CDR3 DNA sequence: TGTGCCAGTAGTTCCGACGCGGGGGGGGCCGTTGAGCAGTTCTTC. This codes for CASSSDAGGAVEQFF.

The V and J genes are TRBV12-5 and TRBJ2-3; 11 positions match TRBD2. With 6 bases clipped from V and 2 bases from J, the junction kept 7 bases outside the gene matches. The CDR3 covers 16 residues. Germline loops: CDR1 LGHNT, CDR2 FRNRAP. CDR3 DNA: TGTGCTAGTGGCCTAGGACTAGCGGGCCCCACAGATACGCAGTATTTT. It codes for CASGLGLAGPTDTQYF.